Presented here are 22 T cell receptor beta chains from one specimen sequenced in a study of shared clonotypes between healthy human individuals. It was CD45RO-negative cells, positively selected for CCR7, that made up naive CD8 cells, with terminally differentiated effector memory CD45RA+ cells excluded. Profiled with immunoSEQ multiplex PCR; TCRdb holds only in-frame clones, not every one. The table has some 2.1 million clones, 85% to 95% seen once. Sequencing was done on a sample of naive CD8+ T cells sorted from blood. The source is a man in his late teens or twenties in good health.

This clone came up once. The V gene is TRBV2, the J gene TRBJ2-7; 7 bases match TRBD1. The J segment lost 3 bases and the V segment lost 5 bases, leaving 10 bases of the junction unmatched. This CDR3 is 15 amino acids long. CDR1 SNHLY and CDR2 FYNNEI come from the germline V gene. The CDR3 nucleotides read TGTGCCAGCAGTCTAGACAGGGTCGGCTACTACGAGCAGTACTTC. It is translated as CASSLDRVGYYEQYF.

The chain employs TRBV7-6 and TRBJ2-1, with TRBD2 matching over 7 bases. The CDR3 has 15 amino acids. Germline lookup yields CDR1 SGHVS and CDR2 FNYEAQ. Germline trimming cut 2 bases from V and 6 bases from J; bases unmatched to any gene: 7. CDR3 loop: CASSLSGNSANEQFF. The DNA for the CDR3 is TGTGCCAGCAGCTTAAGCGGGAACTCCGCCAATGAGCAGTTCTTC.

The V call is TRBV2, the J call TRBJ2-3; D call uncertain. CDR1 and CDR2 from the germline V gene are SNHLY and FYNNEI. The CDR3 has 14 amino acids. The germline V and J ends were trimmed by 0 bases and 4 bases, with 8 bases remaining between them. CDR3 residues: CASSEAQNADTQYF. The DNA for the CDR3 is TGTGCCAGCAGTGAAGCCCAAAACGCAGATACGCAGTATTTT.

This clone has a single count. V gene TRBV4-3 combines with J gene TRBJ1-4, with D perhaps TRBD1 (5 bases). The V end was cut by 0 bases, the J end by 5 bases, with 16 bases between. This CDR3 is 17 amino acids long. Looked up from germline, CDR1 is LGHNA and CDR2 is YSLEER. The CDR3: CASSQDPASGINEKLFF. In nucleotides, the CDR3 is TGCGCCAGCAGCCAAGATCCAGCTTCAGGGATAAATGAAAAACTGTTTTTT.

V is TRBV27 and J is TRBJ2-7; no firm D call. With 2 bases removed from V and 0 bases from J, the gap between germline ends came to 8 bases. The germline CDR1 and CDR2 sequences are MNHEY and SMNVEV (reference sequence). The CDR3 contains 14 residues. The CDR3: CASSLNGNSYEQYF. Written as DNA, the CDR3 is TGTGCCAGCAGTTTAAATGGAAACTCCTACGAGCAGTACTTC.

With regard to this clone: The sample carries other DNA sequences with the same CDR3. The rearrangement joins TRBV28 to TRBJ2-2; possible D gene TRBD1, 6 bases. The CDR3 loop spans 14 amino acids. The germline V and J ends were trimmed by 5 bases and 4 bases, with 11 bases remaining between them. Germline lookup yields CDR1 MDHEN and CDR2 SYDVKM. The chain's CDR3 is CASSLQGSTGELFF. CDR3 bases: TGTGCCAGCAGTCTCCAGGGGAGCACCGGGGAGCTGTTTTTT.

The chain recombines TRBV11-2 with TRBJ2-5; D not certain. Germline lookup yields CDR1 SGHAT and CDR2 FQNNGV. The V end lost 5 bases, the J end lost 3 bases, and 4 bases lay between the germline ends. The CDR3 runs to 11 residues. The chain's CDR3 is CASSMEETQYF. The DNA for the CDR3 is TGTGCCAGCAGCATGGAAGAGACCCAGTACTTC.

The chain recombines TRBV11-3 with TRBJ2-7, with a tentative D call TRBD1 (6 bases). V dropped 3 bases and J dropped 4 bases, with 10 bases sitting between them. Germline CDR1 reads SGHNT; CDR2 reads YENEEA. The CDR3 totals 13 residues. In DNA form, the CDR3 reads TGTGCCAGCAGCTTCGGACAGAATTACGAGCAGTACTTC. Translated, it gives CASSFGQNYEQYF.

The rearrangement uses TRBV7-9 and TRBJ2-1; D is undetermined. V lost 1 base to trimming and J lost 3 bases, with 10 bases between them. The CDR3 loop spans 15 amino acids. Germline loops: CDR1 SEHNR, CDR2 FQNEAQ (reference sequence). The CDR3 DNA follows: TGTGCCAGCAGCTTAGGGTCGACTCTCTACAATGAGCAGTTCTTC. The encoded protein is CASSLGSTLYNEQFF. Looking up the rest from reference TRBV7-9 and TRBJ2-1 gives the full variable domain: DTGVSQNPRHKITKRGQNVTFRCDPISEHNRLYWYRQTLGQGPEFLTYFQNEAQLEKSRLLSDRFSAERPKGSFSTLEIQRTEQGDSAMYLCASSLGSTLYNEQFFGPGTRLTVL.

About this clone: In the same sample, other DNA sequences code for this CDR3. The CDR3 here is CASSLGTGIHEQYF. The CDR3 bases are TGTGCCAGCAGCTTGGGGACAGGGATTCACGAGCAGTACTTC. This chain connects TRBV5-4 to TRBJ2-7; TRBD1 agrees at 8 bases. Losses at the gene ends were 0 bases for V and 5 bases for J; bases not matched to a gene: 4. This CDR3 has 14 residues. The germline CDR1 and CDR2 sequences are SGHNT and YYREEE (reference sequence).

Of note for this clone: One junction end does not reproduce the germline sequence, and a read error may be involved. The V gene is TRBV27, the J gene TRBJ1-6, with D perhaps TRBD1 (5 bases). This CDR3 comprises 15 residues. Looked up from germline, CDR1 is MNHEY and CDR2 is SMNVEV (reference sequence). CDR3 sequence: CAGSLTAGPGSPLHF. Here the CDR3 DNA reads TGTGCCGGCAGTTTAACTGCAGGGCCTGGTTCACCCCTCCACTTT.

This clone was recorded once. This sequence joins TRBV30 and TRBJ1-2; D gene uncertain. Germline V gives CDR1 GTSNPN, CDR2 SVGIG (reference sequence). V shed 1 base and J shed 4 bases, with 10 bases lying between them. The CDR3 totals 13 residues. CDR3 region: CAWSGVTAYGYTF. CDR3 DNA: TGTGCCTGGAGTGGAGTCACGGCCTATGGCTACACCTTC.

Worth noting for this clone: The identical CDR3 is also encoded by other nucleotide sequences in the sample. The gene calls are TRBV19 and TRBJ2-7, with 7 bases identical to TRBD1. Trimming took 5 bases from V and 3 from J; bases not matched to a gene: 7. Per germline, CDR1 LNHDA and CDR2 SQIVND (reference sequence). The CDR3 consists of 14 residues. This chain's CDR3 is CASSSAGTVYEQYF. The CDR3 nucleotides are TGTGCCAGTAGTTCCGCAGGGACAGTCTACGAGCAGTACTTC.

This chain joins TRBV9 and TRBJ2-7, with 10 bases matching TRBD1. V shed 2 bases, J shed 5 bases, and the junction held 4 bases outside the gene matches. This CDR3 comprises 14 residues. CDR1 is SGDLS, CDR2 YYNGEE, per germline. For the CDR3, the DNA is TGTGCCAGCAGCGTGGGGGACAGGGGAAACGAGCAGTACTTC. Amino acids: CASSVGDRGNEQYF.

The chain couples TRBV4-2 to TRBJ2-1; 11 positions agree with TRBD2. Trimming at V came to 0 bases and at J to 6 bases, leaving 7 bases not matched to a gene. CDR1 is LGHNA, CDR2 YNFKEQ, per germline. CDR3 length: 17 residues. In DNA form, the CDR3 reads TGTGCCAGCAGCCAAGAGTCGGGGACTAGCGGCCGCAATGAGCAGTTCTTC. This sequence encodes CASSQESGTSGRNEQFF.

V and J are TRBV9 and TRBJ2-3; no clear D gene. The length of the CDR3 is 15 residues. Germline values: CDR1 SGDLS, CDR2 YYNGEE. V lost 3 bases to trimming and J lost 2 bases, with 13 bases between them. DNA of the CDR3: TGTGCCAGCAGCGCCATCACGACTTCCACAGATACGCAGTATTTT. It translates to CASSAITTSTDTQYF. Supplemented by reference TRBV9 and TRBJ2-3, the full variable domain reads DSGVTQTPKHLITATGQRVTLRCSPRSGDLSVYWYQQSLDQGLQFLIQYYNGEERAKGNILERFSAQQFPDLHSELNLSSLELGDSALYFCASSAITTSTDTQYFGPGTRLTVL.

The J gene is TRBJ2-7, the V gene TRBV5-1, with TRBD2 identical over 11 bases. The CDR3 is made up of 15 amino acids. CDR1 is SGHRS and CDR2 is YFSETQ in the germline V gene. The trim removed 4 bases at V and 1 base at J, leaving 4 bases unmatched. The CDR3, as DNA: TGCGCCAGCAGCGAGGGACTAGCGGTTTCCTACGAGCAGTACTTC. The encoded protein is CASSEGLAVSYEQYF.

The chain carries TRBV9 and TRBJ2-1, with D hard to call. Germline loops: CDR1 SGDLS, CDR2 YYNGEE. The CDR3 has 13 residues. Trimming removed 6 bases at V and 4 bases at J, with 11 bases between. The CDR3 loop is CASNSLGYNEQFF. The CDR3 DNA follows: TGTGCCAGCAATAGCTTGGGGTACAATGAGCAGTTCTTC.

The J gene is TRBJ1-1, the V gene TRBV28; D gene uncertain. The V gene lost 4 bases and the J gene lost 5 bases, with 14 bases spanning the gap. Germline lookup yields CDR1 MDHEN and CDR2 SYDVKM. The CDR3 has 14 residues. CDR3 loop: CASSSPREGTEAFF. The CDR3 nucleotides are TGTGCCAGCAGTTCTCCGAGGGAAGGTACTGAAGCTTTCTTT.

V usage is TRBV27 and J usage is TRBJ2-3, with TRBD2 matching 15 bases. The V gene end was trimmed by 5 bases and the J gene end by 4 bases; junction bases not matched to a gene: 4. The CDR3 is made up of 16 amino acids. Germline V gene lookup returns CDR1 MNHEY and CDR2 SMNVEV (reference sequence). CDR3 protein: CASSPGLAGGADTQYF. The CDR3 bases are TGTGCCAGCAGTCCGGGACTAGCGGGAGGCGCAGATACGCAGTATTTT.

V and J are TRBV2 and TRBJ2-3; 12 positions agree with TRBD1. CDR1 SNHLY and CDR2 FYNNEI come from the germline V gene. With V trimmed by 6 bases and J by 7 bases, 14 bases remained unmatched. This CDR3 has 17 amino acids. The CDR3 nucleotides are TGTGCCAGCAGGGAACCCCCGGGACAGGGGGCTCCGCATACGCAGTATTTT. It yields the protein CASREPPGQGAPHTQYF.

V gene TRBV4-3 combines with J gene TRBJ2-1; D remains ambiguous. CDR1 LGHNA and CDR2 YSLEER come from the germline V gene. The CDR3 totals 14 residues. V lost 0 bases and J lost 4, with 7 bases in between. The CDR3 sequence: CASSQDNVYNEQFF. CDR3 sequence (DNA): TGCGCCAGCAGCCAAGATAATGTATACAATGAGCAGTTCTTC.